Reported below is one TCR beta chain. Its antigen remains undetermined. Per-nucleotide qualities are absent, and no much larger clonotype sits a single base away. The sample is drawn from a study of cytomegalovirus exposure and HLA in healthy donors (TCRdb year 2017). In the study overall: An earlier analysis of approximately 590 of the donors reported roughly 270 Gb of sequence data and approximately 110 million unique TCR beta sequences from approximately 180 million T cells. An early release that covered roughly 600 HLA-typed donors contained about 290 gigabases of sequencing data and tens of millions of unique TCR sequences. Of the roughly 400 genotyped donors, approximately 80% were placed in the genetic ancestry cluster associated with self-reported Caucasian donors. The aim of the study was to test whether cataloging public T cell receptors could identify signatures of past pathogen exposure. The study used immunosequencing to profile the T cell repertoires of approximately 630 subjects and linked those repertoires to cytomegalovirus serostatus. Along with the approximately 670-subject first cohort, a separate validation cohort of some 130 different subjects was used. The study combined high-throughput TCR immunosequencing, statistical association of individual TCRs with disease status, and machine learning to predict cytomegalovirus infection status. In a later analysis, previously published TCR beta repertoires from 550 to 700 donors were re-analyzed and high-resolution HLA genotyping was added so that TCR occurrence patterns could be studied. Rather than using new phenotypic data, the later analysis identified candidate immune exposures from TCR beta sequences and from how often those sequences occurred across donors. An earlier analysis of approximately 500 of the donors applied high-throughput TCR beta sequencing to assess whether each TCR beta V gene segment acted as functional or pseudogenic. Alongside the repertoire data, information on donor age, sex, ethnicity and CMV serostatus was compiled. Genome-wide SNP genotypes for about 65% of the roughly 700 donors were used in a later genetic analysis, which treated that subset as a discovery cohort. Every discovery cohort repertoire had been produced on one sequencing platform. HLA typing included class I and class II loci at four-digit resolution. The number of donors typed differed by locus, with roughly 629-640 for A, B, C, DRB1 and DQB1, around 500 for DQA1, 600 to 610 for DPA1, and roughly 450 for DPB1. Four or five DR-DQ haplotypes were treated as single units for association and clustering because of strong linkage in the cohort. On average, around 240,000 unique TCR beta nucleotide sequences were sequenced per donor among several hundred genotyped donors of the cohort, with roughly 20% of those sequences being non-productive.

The protocol used for the library was the immunoSEQ multiplex PCR assay. For the multiplex PCR, a mixture combining 60 forward primers for TCR Vbeta segments and 13 reverse primers for TCR Jbeta segments was used. The CDR3 region of rearranged TCR beta genes was amplified from genomic DNA by a multiplex PCR assay. Amplified TCR beta libraries were sequenced as 87-base-pair reads on the Illumina HiSeq System. The paper's data handling went like this. In a later analysis, 77 million or so unique TCR beta chains were counted across the 690 or so repertoires, and around 11 million of these chains were shared by at least two donors. A nearest-neighbor algorithm error-corrected the raw reads and collapsed the reads into unique sequences, merging closely related sequences to remove PCR and sequencing errors. To assign V, D and J gene segments, CDR3 sequences were aligned to IMGT reference sequences. For a sequence to be retained, at least a six-nucleotide match to both a V gene segment and a J gene segment was required. Rearrangements were classified as productive when the CDR3 lacked stop codons and remained in frame with V and J, and all other rearrangements were classified as non-productive. Following IMGT convention, CDR3 was defined as the stretch from the second conserved V-encoded cysteine to the conserved J-encoded phenylalanine. The earlier analysis of 500 to 650 of the donors excluded any sequence lacking an unambiguous match to a single V gene segment. In an earlier analysis of 450 to 750 of the donors, a V segment was called functional when productive rearrangements were above 56.7%, and segregating when the standard deviation between donors exceeded 5%. A statistical classification framework was developed to diagnose cytomegalovirus status using the catalog of TCR beta chain sequences. In a later analysis, TCR nucleotide sequences were compared against IMGT/GENE-DB human TR gene sequences so that V and J genes could be assigned. The TCRdist pipeline was used in a later analysis to assign CDR3 sequences and most-parsimonious VDJ recombination scenarios. In a later analysis, every TCR beta chain was defined by the combination of its CDR3 amino acid sequence and its V-gene family, and reads without a unique V-gene family were dropped. A later analysis removed 550 to 650 highly shared, low-generation-probability nucleotide sequences to deal with suspected cross-contamination and a sequencing artifact. For each public chain, a later analysis derived a clonal expansion index from normalized ranks of inferred template counts within each repertoire. In a later analysis, generation probabilities were computed with a VDJ recombination model fitted to out-of-frame rearrangements, and the resulting probabilities were checked against IGoR. In a later analysis, TCR-TCR, TCR-HLA and TCR-CMV co-occurrence was scored with hypergeometric tests, and a repertoire-size bias correction was applied to TCR pairs. False discovery rates were estimated in a later analysis by permuting HLA or CMV assignments 20 times. A later analysis grouped co-occurring TCRs with DBSCAN, adding TCRdist sequence similarity when clustering within HLA-allele-positive subsets. For co-occurrence clustering, repertoires with fewer than 30,000 or more than 120,000 public chains were excluded, along with roughly 5 repertoires with anomalous nucleotide sharing. TCRdb re-hosts the immuneACCESS table, in-frame sequences only. Its copies lack some clones; in the studies checked, an unresolved V gene accounts for under half of them, and the cause for the rest is not known. V and J calls and clone size follow that table, whereas D and trimming were derived from the DNA. Counted in this sample were under 200,000 clones; 70% to 80% of them appeared once. 0.65% to 0.75% of the sample comes from the top ten.

The cohort consisted of 650 to 850 healthy bone marrow donors. All cohort members were sampled while nominally healthy, although unrecorded immune exposures were likely present. The donor tested CMV seronegative, placing the donor among the roughly 340 seronegative members of the cohort. Every donor gave a peripheral blood sample, and the peripheral blood mononuclear cells from that sample were used for TCR beta sequencing. Genomic DNA extraction from the blood cell samples was performed with the Qiagen DNeasy Blood Extraction Kit. The paper's findings and limits, for the study overall: A cluster of highly shared sequence variants was judged likely to represent a technical artifact of the sequencing pipeline. According to a later analysis, TCR association rates differed among HLA loci, with DRB1 alleles showing the most associated TCRs and HLA-C alleles showing the fewest. The classifier was reported to diagnose cytomegalovirus status with high specificity and sensitivity in both the original and validation cohorts. In a later analysis, several top co-occurrence clusters were reported to appear linked to parvovirus B19, influenza, CMV and Epstein-Barr virus. A few of the identified cytomegalovirus-associated TCR beta chains were confirmed in vitro to be specific for cytomegalovirus antigens. The authors suggested that the approach could potentially be extended to other disease states and immunological phenotypes. In an earlier analysis of roughly 560 of the donors, most TCR beta V segments were observed in productive rearrangements about 90% or about 30% of the time, broadly matching IMGT annotations. The study listed 150 to 200 TCR beta chains as associated with cytomegalovirus. The presence/absence analyses assumed that sequencing depth was roughly uniform across donors, and that assumption may not be true. Specific HLA alleles were associated with 15,000 to 20,000 TCR beta sequences at a false discovery rate of 0.05 in a later analysis. Compared with equally common non-associated chains, HLA-associated TCR beta chains in a later analysis were more clonally expanded and had lower generation probabilities. Roughly 17 rarely observed V segments, including chromosome 9 orphons, were excluded from the earlier analysis of a few hundred of the donors because counts were too low. V-gene and J-gene trimming of TCR beta chains was associated with a missense DCLRE1C variant in a later genetic analysis, and the association was replicated in an independent cohort. Immune exposure information for the cohort was limited to CMV serostatus. HLA typing was unavailable for some donors at each locus, so association tests used only the typed subset. Linkage disequilibrium might explain the correlated functional status among segregating V segments, but an unknown experimental factor could not be excluded. According to a later analysis, most CMV-associated TCR beta chains appeared to be HLA-restricted, and the HLA associations seemed to be driven largely by CMV exposure. Only TCR beta chains were sequenced in this cohort, and the absence of alpha or paired-chain data limited detectable features. Most TCR sequences were seen in very few donors, while some public TCRs were found in many individuals. A further reported finding was that TCR beta sequences accurately predicted the HLA-A and HLA-B alleles for most subjects in the first cohort. A later genetic analysis reported fewer N-insertions in productive TCRs among donors in an Asian-associated ancestry cluster than the roughly 620-donor mean. Strong co-occurrence of HLA alleles, especially DR and DQ, made assigning TCR associations to individual alleles difficult.

The sequenced sample consisted of PBMCs. The receptor was derived from a woman in her forties in good health and CMV-seronegative.

The DNA sequence is as follows: TGTGCCAGCAGCTTAGCGGCCCCCCTGAGGACTAGCGGCACTCCTTTGGGGGAGACCCAGTACTTC. It is translated as CASSLAAPLRTSGTPLGETQYF. This chain is built from TRBV7-6 and TRBJ2-5, and TRBD2 matches 10 of the central bases. Germline trimming amounts to 0 bases on V and 5 bases on J, with 24 as the count of junction bases outside the gene matches. The germline V gene yields SGHVS for CDR1 and FNYEAQ for CDR2. The CDR3 runs 22 residues from the cysteine to the phenylalanine. Only the CDR3 region is kept as DNA, spanning 66 bases read in frame from base 1.